The rows below give T cell receptor beta chains drawn from one sample of a study of T cell changes during pregnancy in multiple sclerosis. Generated by immunoSEQ multiplex PCR, the TCRdb table keeps only in-frame clones and is missing some. The sample contains about 70,000 clones, around 92% of which appear only once. Sequenced material: CD8+ T cells from peripheral blood mononuclear cells, taken in the third trimester of pregnancy. Receptor source: a female donor in good health, enrolled as a control in a pregnancy study. Both conserved end residues are part of each CDR3. The order of the fields is V gene, CDR3 protein.

>TRBV7-9
CASTPGTGSTDTQYF
>TRBV5-1
CASSAAAYEQYF
>TRBV19
CASSIVPGQPQHF
>TRBV18
CASSPIGGGVYEQYF
>TRBV19
CASSIYMNTEAFF
>TRBV6-5
CASINRVDTEAFF
>TRBV6-5
CASSYAGGNQPQHF
>TRBV7-8
CASSLVGTGFVKSGANVLTF
>TRBV4-2
CASSQDQSGGAPYNEQFF
>TRBV27
CASADRGPYNEQFF
>TRBV6-5
CASSYDLEETEAFF
>TRBV6-5
CASSYEGQSQETQYF
>TRBV27
CASSPLESSYEQYF
>TRBV11-2
CASGGQGISGELFF
>TRBV19
CASRPDLSGGTEAFF
>TRBV4-1
CASSYYPGFYEQYF
>TRBV27
CASSLKGPGGSYNEQFF
>TRBV5-6
CASSQHRALHEKLFF
>TRBV4-2
CASSQEQGRNTGELFF
>TRBV5-4
CASSHGTGGKTNEKLFF
>TRBV7-9
CASSGGGREPQHF
>TRBV4-2
CASSQEEGSSDTQYF
>TRBV7-9
CASSWRRQTDQETQYF
>TRBV10-3
CAISESTFGTGIFNEQYF
>TRBV6-5
CASSPGQGATGELFF
>TRBV19
CASSIFPGSYNEQFF
>TRBV7-9
CASSFGTGLNYGYTF
>TRBV7-9
CASSQPGQGLPKQETQYF
>TRBV5-4
CASSLYSDTDTQYF
>TRBV7-9
CASSPAGGQETQYF
>TRBV19
CASSTGTGELFF
>TRBV9
CASSASGGTNYEQYF
>TRBV7-6
CASSLAYRDGDEAFF
>TRBV29-1
CSVEVGTGRWSYEQYF
>TRBV4-3
CASSQGTGGPERVNYGYTF
>TRBV29-1
CSVGGHSNQPQHF
>TRBV30
CAWSLYLREAGELFF
>TRBV13
CASSSRVSFSYEQYF
>TRBV7-8
CASSLGGGGPPGGETQYF
>TRBV6-1
CASIFEGTNQPQHF
>TRBV2
CASTPGGGGTEAFF
>TRBV7-6
CASSRRETNEKLFF
>TRBV9
CASSAKFTGSYGYTF
>TRBV4-1
CASSHLQGYGYTF
>TRBV6-4
CASSDRWTGTGYEQYF
>TRBV5-1
CASSPLGQGQGGYTF
>TRBV5-4
CASSLEWGGGAGDTQYF
>TRBV5-6
CASSSWTGVYEQYF
>TRBV9
CASSLLAGGARDTQYF
>TRBV13
CASSLRDNTYEQYF
>TRBV5-6
CASSQQGYNQPQHF
>TRBV7-6
CASSSRGGRLGELFF
>TRBV29-1
CSVLSSYEQYF